This T cell receptor (beta chain) was recorded in a study of cytomegalovirus exposure and HLA in healthy donors. Study at large: The roughly 120 validation repertoires, a later analysis reported, used the same platform as the approximately 650 first-cohort repertoires. Study results and limitations: The authors listed around 150 TCR beta chains as cytomegalovirus-associated. Most TCR sequences were uncommon, yet certain public TCRs appeared in many donors.

Trimming stripped 6 bases from V and 9 bases from J, with 18 bases between. Per the germline V gene, CDR1 is MNHNS and CDR2 is SASEGT. The CDR3 runs 14 residues. On this clone itself: Antigen: not known.

Clones were read by immunoSEQ multiplex PCR, and TCRdb kept only the in-frame ones, dropping some. The data show about 110,000 clones, with 88% seen just once and 1.4% held by the top ten. This rearrangement joins TRBV6-1 to TRBJ2-1, with D possibly matching TRBD1 (5 bases). This receptor was taken from a woman aged 25-40 years in good health and CMV-seropositive. Sequencing input: PBMCs. The DNA for the CDR3 is TGTGCCAGCAGAACCTCCTCCCAGGGCGGTGAGCAGTTCTTC. Translated: CASRTSSQGGEQFF.